These 5 T cell receptor beta chains were all obtained from the same sample, sequenced in a study of shared clonotypes between healthy human individuals. TCRdb's table, derived via immunoSEQ multiplex PCR, lists solely in-frame clones and lacks some. Here the sample spans 650,000 to 750,000 clones, roughly 70% being singletons. Sequenced input: memory CD4+ T cells sorted from blood. This sample's subset: CD45RA-negative fraction. These receptors were taken from a woman in her twenties or thirties in good health.

The rearrangement links TRBV18 to TRBJ2-7, with TRBD1 identical over 10 bases. Germline lookup yields CDR1 KGHSH and CDR2 LQKENI. The CDR3 covers 16 residues. V trimming: 2 bases; J trimming: 4 bases; junction bases outside the gene matches: 8. The CDR3 protein is CASSPGGPGQGYEQYF. CDR3 nucleotide sequence: TGTGCCAGCTCACCAGGGGGGCCGGGACAGGGGTACGAGCAGTACTTC.

As DNA, the CDR3 is TGTGCCAGCACGACGGGAGAGGCCGGGGAGCTGTTTTTT. It encodes CASTTGEAGELFF. The J gene is TRBJ2-2, the V gene TRBV27, with TRBD2 as a possible D gene (6 bases). This CDR3 region has 13 residues. The V end lost 7 bases, the J end lost 6 bases, and 12 bases lay between the germline ends. Germline CDR1 is MNHEY and CDR2 is SMNVEV (reference sequence).

V usage is TRBV5-6 and J usage is TRBJ2-3, with D possibly matching TRBD2 (5 bases). The V and J ends lost 4 bases and 6 bases respectively, with 21 bases between them. Per the germline V gene, CDR1 is SGHDT and CDR2 is YYEEEE. This CDR3 spans 16 amino acids. The CDR3 DNA is TGTGCCAGCAGCCCGGGTCGGAATTTGAGAGGGGATACGCAGTATTTT. Protein product: CASSPGRNLRGDTQYF.

The chain recombines TRBV18 with TRBJ1-1, with 8 bases that match TRBD1. The junction had 10 bases not matched to a gene; V was cut back by 1 base and J by 0 bases. The CDR3 is 18 amino acids. Germline V lookup: CDR1 KGHSH, CDR2 LQKENI. The CDR3: CASSPRLGQGGMNTEAFF. CDR3 coding DNA: TGTGCCAGCTCACCACGGCTCGGACAGGGAGGAATGAACACTGAAGCTTTCTTT.

This sequence joins TRBV27 and TRBJ2-1, with TRBD2 identical over 9 bases. V shed 0 bases and J 15 bases; nucleotides not matched to a gene: 6. The CDR3 extends over 13 amino acids. In germline, CDR1 is MNHEY, CDR2 SMNVEV (reference sequence). The CDR3 DNA is TGTGCCAGCAGTTTATCCCCAGCGGGAGGAAGGTTCTTC. Amino acids: CASSLSPAGGRFF.